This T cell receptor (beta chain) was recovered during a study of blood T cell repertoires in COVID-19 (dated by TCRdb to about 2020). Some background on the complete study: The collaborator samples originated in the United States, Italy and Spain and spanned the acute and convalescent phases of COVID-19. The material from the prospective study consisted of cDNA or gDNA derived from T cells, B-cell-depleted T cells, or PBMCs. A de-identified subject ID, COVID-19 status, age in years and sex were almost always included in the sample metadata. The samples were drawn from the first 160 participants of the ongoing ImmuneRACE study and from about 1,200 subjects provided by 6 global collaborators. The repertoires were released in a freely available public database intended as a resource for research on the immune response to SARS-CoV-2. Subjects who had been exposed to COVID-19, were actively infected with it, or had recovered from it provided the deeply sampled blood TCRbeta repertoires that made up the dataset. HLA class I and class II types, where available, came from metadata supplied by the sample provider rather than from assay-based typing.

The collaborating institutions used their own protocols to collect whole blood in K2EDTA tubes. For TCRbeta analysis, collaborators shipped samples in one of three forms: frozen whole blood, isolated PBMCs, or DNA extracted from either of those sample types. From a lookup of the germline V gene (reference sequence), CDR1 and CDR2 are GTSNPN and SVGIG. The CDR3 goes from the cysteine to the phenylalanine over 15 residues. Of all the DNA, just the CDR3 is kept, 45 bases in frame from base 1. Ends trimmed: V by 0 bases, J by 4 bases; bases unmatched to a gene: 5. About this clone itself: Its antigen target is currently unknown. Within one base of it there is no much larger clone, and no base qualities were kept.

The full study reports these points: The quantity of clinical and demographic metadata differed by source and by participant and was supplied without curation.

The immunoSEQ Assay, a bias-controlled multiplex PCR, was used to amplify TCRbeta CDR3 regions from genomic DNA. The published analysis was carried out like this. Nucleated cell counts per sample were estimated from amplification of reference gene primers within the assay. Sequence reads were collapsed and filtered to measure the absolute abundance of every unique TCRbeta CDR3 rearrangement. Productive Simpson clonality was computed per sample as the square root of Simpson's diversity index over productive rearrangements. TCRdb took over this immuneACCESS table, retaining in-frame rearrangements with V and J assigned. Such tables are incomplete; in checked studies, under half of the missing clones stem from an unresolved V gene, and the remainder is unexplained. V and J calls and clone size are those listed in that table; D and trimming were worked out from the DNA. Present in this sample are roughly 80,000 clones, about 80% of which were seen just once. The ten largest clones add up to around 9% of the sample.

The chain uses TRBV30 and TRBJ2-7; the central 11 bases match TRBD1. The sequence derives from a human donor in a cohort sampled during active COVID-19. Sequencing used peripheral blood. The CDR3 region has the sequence CAWSVTGTGGYEQYF. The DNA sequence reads TGTGCCTGGAGTGTTACCGGGACAGGGGGATACGAGCAGTACTTC. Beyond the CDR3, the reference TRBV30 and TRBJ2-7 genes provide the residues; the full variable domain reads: SQTIHQWPATLVQPVGSPLSLECTVEGTSNPNLYWYRQAAGRGLQLLFYSVGIGQISSEVPQNLSASRPQDRQFILSSKKLLLSDSGFYLCAWSVTGTGGYEQYFGPGTRLTVT.